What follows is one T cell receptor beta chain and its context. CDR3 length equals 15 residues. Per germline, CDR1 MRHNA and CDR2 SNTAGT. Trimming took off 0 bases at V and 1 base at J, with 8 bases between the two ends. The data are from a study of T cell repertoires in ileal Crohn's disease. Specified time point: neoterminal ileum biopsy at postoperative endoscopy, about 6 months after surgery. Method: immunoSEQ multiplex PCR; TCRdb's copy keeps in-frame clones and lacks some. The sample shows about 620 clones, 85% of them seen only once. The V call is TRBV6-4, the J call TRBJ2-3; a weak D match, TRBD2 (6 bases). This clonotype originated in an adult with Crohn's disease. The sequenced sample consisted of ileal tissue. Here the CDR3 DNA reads TGTGCCAGCAGTGACTCGCGGGGAGGCACAGATACGCAGTATTTT. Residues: CASSDSRGGTDTQYF.